Each of the 23 T cell receptor beta chains below was sequenced from the same sample in a study of T cells in Graves' hyperthyroidism and ophthalmopathy. Amplification targeted TCR beta CDR3 regions from RNA transcripts. In the first-round RT-PCR of the TCR CDR3, the HTBI primer set was used. TCRdb processed the multiplex PCR reads anew with MiXCR; each CDR3 protein has one entry. The table records a few hundred thousand distinct CDR3 sequences, more than 20% of them present only once. The sequenced material came from blood. These receptors came from a man between 50 and 59 years old with Graves' hyperthyroidism.

At least ten counts were recorded for this clonotype. The gene calls are TRBV2 and TRBJ2-7, with 8 bases lining up with TRBD2. J gave up 3 bases and V 6 bases, and 4 bases lay outside the gene matches. Germline assignment: CDR1 SNHLY and CDR2 FYNNEI. CDR3 length: 13 amino acids. As DNA, the CDR3 is TGTGCCAGCAGCAGGACTAGCCGCTACGAGCAGTACTTC. It is translated as CASSRTSRYEQYF.

This clonotype was recorded a few times. The chain employs TRBV25-1 and TRBJ1-1, with 9 bases that match TRBD1. Germline V lookup: CDR1 MGHDK, CDR2 SYGVNS. The CDR3 has 15 residues. The J segment lost 6 bases and the V segment lost 5 bases, leaving 10 bases of the junction unmatched. The CDR3 nucleotides are TGTGCCAGCAGTATTTCGACAGGGGGTTTCGCTGAAGCTTTCTTT. Protein sequence: CASSISTGGFAEAFF.

This CDR3 reads CASSLTFTSGSETQYF. The CDR3 DNA follows: TGTGCCAGCAGCTTAACGTTTACTAGCGGGAGTGAGACCCAGTACTTC. V gene TRBV7-3 combines with J gene TRBJ2-5; 11 bases map to TRBD2. V gave up 0 bases and J gave up 5 bases; unmatched junction bases: 5. The CDR3 runs 16 residues. Germline V lookup: CDR1 SGHTA, CDR2 FQGTGA. The full variable domain, its missing parts supplied by reference TRBV7-3 and TRBJ2-5, is GAGVSQTPSNKVTEKGKYVELRCDPISGHTALYWYRQSLGQGPEFLIYFQGTGAADDSGLPNDRFFAVRPEGSVSTLKIQRTERGDSAVYLCASSLTFTSGSETQYFGPGTRLLVL.

The chain combines TRBV27 with TRBJ2-2; TRBD2 agrees at 8 bases. CDR1 is MNHEY, CDR2 SMNVEV, per germline (reference sequence). CDR3 length: 15 residues. Trimming removed 4 bases from V and 3 bases from J; junction bases left unmatched: 4. As DNA, the CDR3 is TGTGCCAGCAGTTACAGCGGGAGTCACACCGGGGAGCTGTTTTTT. Protein sequence: CASSYSGSHTGELFF.

There are many counts of this clonotype. V usage is TRBV27 and J usage is TRBJ1-2; unclear D gene. V dropped 3 bases and J dropped 2 bases, with 10 bases sitting between them. The CDR3 spans 14 residues. Per the germline V gene, CDR1 is MNHEY and CDR2 is SMNVEV (reference sequence). The CDR3 DNA reads TGTGCCAGCAGTTTGTTGGTGGGCAACTATGGCTACACCTTC. Protein product: CASSLLVGNYGYTF.

The chain is built from TRBV5-1 and TRBJ2-1; no definite D call. The ends were cut back, 0 bases at V and 4 bases at J, with 17 bases in the middle. The CDR3 has 17 amino acids. Per germline, CDR1 SGHRS and CDR2 YFSETQ. CDR3 DNA: TGCGCCAGCAGCTTGGGTGCTAGGACGGCGGCATACAATGAGCAGTTCTTC. Amino acids: CASSLGARTAAYNEQFF.

The chain employs TRBV15 and TRBJ2-2; D is ambiguous. Per germline, CDR1 LNHNV and CDR2 YYDKDF (reference sequence). The CDR3 loop spans 16 amino acids. Trimming pared 0 bases from V and 1 base from J, leaving 9 bases between. The CDR3 loop is CATSRDPAGNTGELFF. Written as DNA, the CDR3 is TGTGCCACCAGCAGAGATCCCGCAGGGAACACCGGGGAGCTGTTTTTT.

CDR3 sequence (DNA): TGCGCCAGCAGCCCGGGACTAGCGGGAGTTGCCGAGCAGTACTTC. As protein: CASSPGLAGVAEQYF. The chain is built from TRBV5-1 and TRBJ2-7; 14 bases align to TRBD2. The CDR3 spans 15 residues. The germline CDR1 and CDR2 sequences are SGHRS and YFSETQ. V was clipped by 4 bases and J by 6 bases; unmatched bases: 6.

The rearrangement uses TRBV12-3 or TRBV12-4 and TRBJ2-3; 11 bases are a match to TRBD2. CDR3 length: 14 residues. With 10 bases clipped from V and 5 bases from J, the junction kept 8 bases outside the gene matches. CDR3 region: CATELAGAGDTQYF. The CDR3, as DNA: TGTGCCACCGAACTAGCGGGAGCAGGAGATACGCAGTATTTT.

This clonotype showed up many times. This chain joins TRBV11-3 and TRBJ2-7; 8 nucleotides line up with TRBD1. V lost 5 bases, J lost 5 bases, and 5 bases stayed unmatched. CDR3 length: 13 amino acids. Per the germline V gene, CDR1 is SGHNT and CDR2 is YENEEA. CDR3 nucleotide sequence: TGTGCCAGCAGCCGGACAGGGTCCCACGAGCAGTACTTC. Residues: CASSRTGSHEQYF.

In regard to this clonotype: One base away lies a much larger clone, so this may be a sequencing read error. In DNA form, the CDR3 reads TGTGCCAGCTCTCGAGCCTCAACAGGGGGCGGGGAGACCCAGTACTTC. Residues: CASSRASTGGGETQYF. The chain is built from TRBV7-2 and TRBJ2-5; 9 nucleotides match TRBD1. The CDR3 runs to 16 residues. Germline loops: CDR1 SGHTA, CDR2 FQGNSA. V lost 8 bases and J lost 5; bases outside the gene matches: 15.

The chain links TRBV5-6 to TRBJ2-1; possible D gene TRBD1, 5 bases. V lost 0 bases and J 4 bases, leaving 8 bases between the germline ends. The CDR3 is made up of 14 amino acids. Germline-derived CDR1 and CDR2 are SGHDT and YYEEEE. The CDR3 DNA sequence: TGTGCCAGCAGCTTGGGACAGTTTTACAATGAGCAGTTCTTC. It encodes CASSLGQFYNEQFF.

This clonotype has more than one count but fewer than ten. This chain links TRBV9 with TRBJ2-3; no clear D. CDR3 length: 14 residues. V dropped 3 bases and J dropped 4 bases, with 12 bases sitting between them. Germline CDR1 and CDR2: SGDLS and YYNGEE. CDR3 in DNA: TGTGCCAGCAGCGCCCCTCGCCCGCCAGATACGCAGTATTTT. It codes for CASSAPRPPDTQYF.

This rearrangement joins TRBV20-1 to TRBJ2-3, with 12 bases fitting TRBD1. The germline V gene encodes CDR1 DFQATT and CDR2 SNEGSKA (reference sequence). There are 13 residues in the CDR3. V gave up 5 bases and J gave up 5 bases; unmatched junction bases: 2. In DNA, the CDR3 is TGCAGTGCTCGGGACAGGGGGCAAGATACGCAGTATTTT. Residues: CSARDRGQDTQYF.

The chain is built from TRBV27 and TRBJ2-1, with D possibly being TRBD1 or TRBD2 (5 bases each). The V gene's germline CDR1 is MNHEY and CDR2 SMNVEV (reference sequence). The CDR3 covers 11 residues. V lost 5 bases and J 10 bases, leaving 9 bases between the germline ends. CDR3 loop: CASSGRGEQFF. The DNA of the CDR3 is TGTGCCAGCAGTGGCCGGGGCGAGCAGTTCTTC.

The table lists this clonotype with a few counts. The V gene is TRBV3-1, the J gene TRBJ1-2; D might be TRBD1 (6 bases). V was trimmed by 0 bases and J by 6 bases, leaving 11 bases between them. Germline V gene sequence: CDR1 LGHDT, CDR2 YNNKEL (reference sequence). The CDR3 loop spans 14 amino acids. CDR3 amino acids: CASSQEGGGDGYTF. In DNA, the CDR3 is TGTGCCAGCAGCCAAGAGGGAGGGGGGGATGGCTACACCTTC.

This clonotype was detected a few times. The DNA for the CDR3 is TGTGCCAGCAGCCAAGGGTTGTACGAGCAGTACTTC. Protein sequence: CASSQGLYEQYF. J is TRBJ2-7 and V is TRBV14, with D uncertain. The germline V and J ends were trimmed by 1 base and 4 bases, with 5 bases remaining between them. The CDR3 has 12 amino acids. CDR1 is SGHDN and CDR2 is FVKESK in the germline V gene.

The rearrangement uses TRBV27 and TRBJ1-1; D is perhaps TRBD1 (5 bases). Trimming left V 6 bases short and J 1 base short, with 9 bases between. The CDR3 is 13 residues long. Per germline, CDR1 MNHEY and CDR2 SMNVEV (reference sequence). CDR3 amino acids: CASRLGQNTEAFF. CDR3 bases: TGTGCCAGCAGGCTCGGACAGAACACTGAAGCTTTCTTT.

This clonotype was seen at least ten times. The chain joins TRBV24-1 to TRBJ2-3; 9 positions match TRBD1. The trim removed 4 bases at V and 6 bases at J, leaving 7 bases unmatched. The CDR3 is 15 amino acids. Germline CDR1 is KGHDR and CDR2 is SFDVKD. The CDR3 bases are TGTGCCACCAGTGAAACGGACAGGGGTAAGGATACGCAGTATTTT. Protein product: CATSETDRGKDTQYF.

The chain combines TRBV20-1 with TRBJ2-7; D may correspond to TRBD1 or TRBD2 (5 bases each). The germline CDR1 and CDR2 sequences are DFQATT and SNEGSKA (reference sequence). The CDR3 extends over 15 amino acids. V dropped 7 bases and J dropped 0 bases, with 19 bases sitting between them. The CDR3 protein is CSVQRRDGISYEQYF. The CDR3 DNA reads as TGCAGTGTACAGCGCCGGGACGGCATCTCCTACGAGCAGTACTTC.

This clonotype was counted only a few times. The chain joins TRBV6-1 to TRBJ1-5, with 7 positions matching TRBD1. The CDR3 extends over 16 amino acids. Unmatched junction bases numbered 18, after V lost 11 bases and J lost 5 bases. Germline CDR1 and CDR2: MNHNS and SASEGT. CDR3 nucleotides: TGTGCCGCAAAGGGATCCAACAGGGGACTCTATCAGCCCCAGCATTTT. Amino acid sequence: CAAKGSNRGLYQPQHF.

The chain carries TRBV6-2 or TRBV6-3 and TRBJ2-4; 9 bases are shared with TRBD1. The V gene's germline CDR1 is MNHEY and CDR2 SVGEGT. The J segment lost 7 bases and the V segment lost 6 bases, leaving 13 bases of the junction unmatched. The CDR3 length is 16 residues. Here the CDR3 DNA reads TGTGCCAGCAGAAATCTCCTACAGGGGGCGCGGAACATTCAGTACTTC. Translation gives CASRNLLQGARNIQYF.

V usage is TRBV20-1 and J usage is TRBJ1-1, with D possibly being TRBD1 (6 bases). V was pared by 5 bases and J by 4 bases, with 8 bases between. Germline CDR1 DFQATT, CDR2 SNEGSKA (reference sequence). The CDR3 length is 11 residues. In DNA form, the CDR3 reads TGCAGTGCTCTAGGGGGCACTGAAGCTTTCTTT. Translation: CSALGGTEAFF.